What follows describes a single TCR beta chain. Its antigen specificity is not known. No clone much larger than this one lies a single base away; base qualities are absent. TCR beta CDR3 regions were amplified from RNA transcripts. For the first round of RT-PCR on the TCR CDR3, the HTBI primer set was used together with the Qiagen OneStep RT-PCR kit. Libraries were constructed in a second round of multiplex PCR, after which size selection and purification were performed. Sequencing of the libraries was done on an Illumina HiSeq2000 using paired-end 100 bp reads. On the study's bioinformatics: Raw data were processed with SOAPnuke, discarding reads with adapters, uncalled bases, mean Phred below 15, or no exact constant-primer or identifier match. High-quality paired reads were merged using COPE v1.2.5, and each unique nucleotide sequence was defined as a clonotype. MiTCR v1.1 was used to align the clonotypes against IMGT TRBV, TRBD and TRBJ reference segments. Analysis was restricted to V-J combinations with a frequency above 0.0001, which covered just over 98% of repertoires. A TCS score was defined as the ratio between F50 (clonal expansion) and ExV (chaos), using BLOSUM62-based TCRdist between CDR3 peptides within each V-J. Welch's t-statistics and random forest reduced some 510 V-J features to 13, which were used in a naive Bayes classifier (R e1071). The Morisita-Horn index was used to measure how similar the thyroid and blood repertoires were. TCRdb applied fastp at Q25 and MiXCR to the public reads, then kept only in-frame beta chains. Every entry covers one CDR3 protein and lists the most common genes and DNA from its rows. The V and J calls and clone size are TCRdb's, not the authors'. The sample profile shows approximately 34,000 distinct CDR3 sequences; 40% to 65% of them were found once. Under 30% of the sample comes from the top ten.

The data belong to a study of T cells in Graves' hyperthyroidism and ophthalmopathy (dated by TCRdb to between 2018 and 2021). Broadly, across the study: Peripheral blood was sampled at the time of initial diagnosis, prior to any treatment. In several Graves' hyperthyroidism patients, the study also compared T-cell repertoires from thyroid tissue with T-cell repertoires from blood. Prospective prediction of ophthalmopathy was tested in an independent validation cohort consisting of some 18 hyperthyroidism patients and some 15 patients who later progressed to ophthalmopathy. TCR Vbeta CDR3 sequencing of roughly 140 peripheral blood samples (approximately 44 ophthalmopathy, about 75 hyperthyroidism and about 17 progressor patients) is reported in the paper. A discovery cohort of about a hundred patients, roughly 45 with Graves' ophthalmopathy and under 60 with stable Graves' hyperthyroidism, was used to find distinguishing TCR V-J signatures. After blood sampling, hyperthyroidism patients were treated with methimazole at a starting dose of 30 mg daily, and ophthalmopathy patients were treated with high-dose intravenous methylprednisolone. The approximately 90 discovery patients were divided at random into training and test sets in a 7:3 ratio. The investigation overall reported the following: In validation, progression to ophthalmopathy was predicted by the model with 70.59% sensitivity and around 75% specificity, a median of approximately 6.5 months before onset. Sample size was not statistically predetermined, and blinding of investigators to group allocation was not performed. In cross-validation, a model built on a 13 V-J signature told ophthalmopathy apart from stable hyperthyroidism with approximately 90% sensitivity and approximately 81% specificity, and in testing the same model reached 80%/75%. Most expanded thyroid clonotypes (frequency above 0.001) were also detected in blood, a finding suggesting that blood repertoires may reflect thyroid immune responses.

Ophthalmopathy patients had moderately to severely active disease, with a Clinical Activity Score of 3 or more, a NOSPECS grade of 4 or more, and a disease duration of less than 3 months. Any patient with an uncontrolled infection, another autoimmune disease, pregnancy or lactation was excluded. Diagnoses were established on the basis of clinical symptoms, serum thyroxine and TRAb, thyroid ultrasound, and orbital computed tomography. Ficoll-Paque density gradient centrifugation was used to isolate PBMCs from around 10 ml of fresh peripheral blood. Trizol reagent was used to extract total RNA, and RNA quality was then checked on an Agilent 2100 Bioanalyzer. V is cut back by 5 bases and J by 7 bases, with 11 bases in the junction unmatched. The germline V gene (reference sequence) yields DFQATT for CDR1 and SNEGSKA for CDR2. Including cysteine and phenylalanine, the CDR3 has 14 amino acids. Just CDR3 DNA is preserved here, 42 bases in frame from base 1.

Sequences were obtained from blood. The chain links TRBV20-1 with TRBJ2-7; TRBD2 agrees with 10 junctional bases. This TCR derives from a woman between 40 and 50 years old with Graves' ophthalmopathy. The CDR3 in this case is CSASKPSGRKEQYF. The sequenced DNA: TGCAGTGCTTCTAAACCTAGCGGGAGAAAAGAGCAGTACTTC.